This T cell receptor (beta chain) was recorded in a study of blood T cells in healthy people across ages. Primed by a sample-barcoded 5' primer and a J-beta primer mix, a second PCR proceeded for 7 to 11 cycles. TCRdb reprocessed the 5' RACE reads via MiXCR and lists one record per CDR3 protein. The table lists about 1.5 million distinct CDR3 sequences, around 40% of them singletons, with about 3.8% in the top ten. Germline CDR1 and CDR2: MNHEY and SVGAGI. The V end was cut by 4 bases, the J end by 5 bases, with 14 bases between. The CDR3 length is 14 residues. The source is a woman aged 18-29 years in good health. The V and J genes are TRBV6-5 and TRBJ1-1; possibly TRBD1 for D (6 bases). The source material was blood. CDR3 nucleotide sequence: TGTGCCAGCAGTTTCCGGACAGTCTGGACTGAAGCTTTCTTT. It codes for CASSFRTVWTEAFF.